This TCR beta chain was identified during a study of blood T cell repertoires in COVID-19. Looking at the study overall: Donors in the United States, Italy and Spain gave samples during acute or convalescent COVID-19. Nucleic acid was either cDNA or gDNA, and it came from T cells, B-cell-depleted T cells, or PBMCs.

V dropped 3 bases and J dropped 8 bases, with 11 bases sitting between them. CDR1 and CDR2 (germline): SGHNT, YENEEA. The CDR3 spans 13 residues. Authors' analysis steps: Counts of nucleated cells, estimated from reference gene primer amplification, were obtained. The assay was immunoSEQ multiplex PCR, and TCRdb's table has in-frame clones only and misses some. The V and J calls and clone size are taken from that table; D and trimming were inferred from the DNA. The sample yields under 300,000 clones, 80% to 90% seen once. The sequence was obtained from a woman in her thirties with active or convalescent COVID-19. The genes are TRBV11-3 and TRBJ2-1; D possibly corresponds to TRBD2 (5 bases). The specimen was peripheral blood. CDR3 region: CASSLSLADEQFF. The CDR3 DNA reads as TGTGCCAGCAGCTTGTCTCTAGCCGATGAGCAGTTCTTC.